This T cell receptor (beta chain) comes out of a study of cytomegalovirus exposure and HLA in healthy donors. V lost 2 bases to trimming and J lost 2 bases, with 9 bases between them. CDR3 size: 14 residues. Germline V gene data show CDR1 as SGHTA and CDR2 as FQGTGA. This clone was seen only a few times. Both 60 Vbeta primers and 13 Jbeta primers went into the PCR. Here immunoSEQ multiplex PCR was the method, and the copy in TCRdb shows in-frame clones only, minus some. The data hold 100,000 to 150,000 clones, with over 8.5% observed a single time. The origin of this receptor is a woman aged 40 to 50 in good health and CMV-seropositive. The J gene is TRBJ1-1, the V gene TRBV7-3; D gene unclear. The source material was PBMCs. The CDR3 sequence is CASSLDPTNTEAFF. CDR3 nucleotides: TGTGCCAGCAGCTTAGATCCGACAAACACTGAAGCTTTCTTT.